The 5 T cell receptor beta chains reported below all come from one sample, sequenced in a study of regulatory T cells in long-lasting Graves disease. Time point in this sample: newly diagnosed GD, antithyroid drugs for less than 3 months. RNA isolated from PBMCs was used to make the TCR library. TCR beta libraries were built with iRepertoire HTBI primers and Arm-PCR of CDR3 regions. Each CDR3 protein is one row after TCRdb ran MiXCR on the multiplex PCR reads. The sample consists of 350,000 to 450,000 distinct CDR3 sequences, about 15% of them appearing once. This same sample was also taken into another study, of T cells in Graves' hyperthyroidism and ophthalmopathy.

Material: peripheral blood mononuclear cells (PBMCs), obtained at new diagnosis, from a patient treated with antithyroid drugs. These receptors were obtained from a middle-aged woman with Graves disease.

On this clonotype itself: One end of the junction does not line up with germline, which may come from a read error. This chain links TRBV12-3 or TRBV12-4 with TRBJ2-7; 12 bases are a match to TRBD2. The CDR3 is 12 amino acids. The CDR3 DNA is TGTGCCAGCAGCATGACTAGCGGGAGAGAACTCTTC. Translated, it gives CASSMTSGRELF.

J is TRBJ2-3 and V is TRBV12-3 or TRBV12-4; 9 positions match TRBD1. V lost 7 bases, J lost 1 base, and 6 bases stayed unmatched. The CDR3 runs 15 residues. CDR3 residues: CASNYRGRGTDTQYF. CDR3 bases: TGTGCCAGCAACTACAGGGGGCGCGGCACAGATACGCAGTATTTT.

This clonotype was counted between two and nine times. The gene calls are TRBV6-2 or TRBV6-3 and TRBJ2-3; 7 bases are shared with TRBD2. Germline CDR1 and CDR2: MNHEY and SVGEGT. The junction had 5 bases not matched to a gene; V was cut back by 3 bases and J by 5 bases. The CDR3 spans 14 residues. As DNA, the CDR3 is TGTGCCAGCAGTTATGGGCTAGCGGTAGATACGCAGTATTTT. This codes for CASSYGLAVDTQYF.

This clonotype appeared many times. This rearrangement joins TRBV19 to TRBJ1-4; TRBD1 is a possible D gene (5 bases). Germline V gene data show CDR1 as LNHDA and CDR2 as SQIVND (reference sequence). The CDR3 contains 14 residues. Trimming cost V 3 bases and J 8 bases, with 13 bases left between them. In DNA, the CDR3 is TGTGCCAGTAGTATTGCAGGGACGGACGAAAAACTGTTTTTT. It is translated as CASSIAGTDEKLFF.

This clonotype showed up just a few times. CDR3 DNA: TGCGCCAGCCCCTGGGACGTCGACTCTGGGGCCAACGTCCTGACTTTC. Its protein product is CASPWDVDSGANVLTF. The chain carries TRBV10-2 and TRBJ2-6; D could derive from TRBD1 or TRBD2 (5 bases each). CDR1 WSHSY and CDR2 SAAADI come from the germline V gene. This CDR3 has 16 amino acids. The V and J ends lost 8 bases and 0 bases respectively, with 14 bases between them.